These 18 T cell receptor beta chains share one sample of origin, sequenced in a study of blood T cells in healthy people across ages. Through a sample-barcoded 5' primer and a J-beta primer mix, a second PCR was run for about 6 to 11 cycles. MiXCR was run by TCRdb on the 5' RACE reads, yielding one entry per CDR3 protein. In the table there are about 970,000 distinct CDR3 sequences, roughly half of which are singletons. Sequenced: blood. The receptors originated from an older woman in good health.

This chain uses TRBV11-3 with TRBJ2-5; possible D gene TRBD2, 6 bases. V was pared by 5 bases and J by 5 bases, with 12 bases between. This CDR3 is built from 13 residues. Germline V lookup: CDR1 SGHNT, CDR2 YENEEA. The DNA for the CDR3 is TGTGCCAGCAGCAAAGCTGGGGGGGAGACCCAGTACTTC. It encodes CASSKAGGETQYF.

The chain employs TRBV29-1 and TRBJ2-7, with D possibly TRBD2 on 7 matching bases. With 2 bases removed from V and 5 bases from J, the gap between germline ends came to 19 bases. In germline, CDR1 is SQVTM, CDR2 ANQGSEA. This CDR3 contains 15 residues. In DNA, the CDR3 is TGCAGCGTTGAACCTGAACCGGGGGGCATGGACGAGCAGTACTTC. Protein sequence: CSVEPEPGGMDEQYF.

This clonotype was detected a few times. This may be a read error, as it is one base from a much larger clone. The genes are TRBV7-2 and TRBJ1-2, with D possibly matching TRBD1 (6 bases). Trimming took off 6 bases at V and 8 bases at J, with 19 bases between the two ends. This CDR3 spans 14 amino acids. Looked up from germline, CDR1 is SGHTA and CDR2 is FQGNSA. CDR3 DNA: TGTGCCAGCAGTGTGGGACAACTAACCCTGGGCTACACCTTC. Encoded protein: CASSVGQLTLGYTF.

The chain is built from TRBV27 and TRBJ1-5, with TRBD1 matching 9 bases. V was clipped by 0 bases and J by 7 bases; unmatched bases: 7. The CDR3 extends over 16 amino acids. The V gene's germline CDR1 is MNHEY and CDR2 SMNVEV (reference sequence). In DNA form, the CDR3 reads TGTGCCAGCAGTTTATCGCCGGGACAGGGAGACCAGCCCCAGCATTTT. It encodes CASSLSPGQGDQPQHF.

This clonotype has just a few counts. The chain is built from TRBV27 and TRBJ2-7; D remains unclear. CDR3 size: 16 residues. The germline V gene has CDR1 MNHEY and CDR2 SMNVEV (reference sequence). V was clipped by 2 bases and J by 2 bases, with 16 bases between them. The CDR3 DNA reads TGTGCCAGCAGTTTACTTCACAGCTTAGGAACCTACGAGCAGTACTTC. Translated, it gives CASSLLHSLGTYEQYF.

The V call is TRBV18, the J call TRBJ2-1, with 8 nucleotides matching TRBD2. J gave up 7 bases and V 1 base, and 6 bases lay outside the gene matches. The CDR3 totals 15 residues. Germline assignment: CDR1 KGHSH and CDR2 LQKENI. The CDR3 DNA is TGTGCCAGCTCACCACTAGCGGGACAAGGGAATGAGCAGTTCTTC. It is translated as CASSPLAGQGNEQFF.

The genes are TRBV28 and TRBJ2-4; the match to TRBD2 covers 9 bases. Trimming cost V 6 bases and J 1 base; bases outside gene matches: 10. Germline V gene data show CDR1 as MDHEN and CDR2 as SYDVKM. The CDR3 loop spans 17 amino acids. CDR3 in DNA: TGTGCCAGCAGGGGACTAGCCCCAGGAACCGCCAAAAACATTCAGTACTTC. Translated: CASRGLAPGTAKNIQYF.

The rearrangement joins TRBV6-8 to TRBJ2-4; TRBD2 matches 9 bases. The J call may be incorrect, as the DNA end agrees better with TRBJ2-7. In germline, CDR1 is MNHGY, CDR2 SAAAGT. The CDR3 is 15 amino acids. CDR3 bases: TGTGCCAGCAGCTTCGGGAGGCGGGAGGGATACGAGCAGTACTTC. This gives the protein CASSFGRREGYEQYF.

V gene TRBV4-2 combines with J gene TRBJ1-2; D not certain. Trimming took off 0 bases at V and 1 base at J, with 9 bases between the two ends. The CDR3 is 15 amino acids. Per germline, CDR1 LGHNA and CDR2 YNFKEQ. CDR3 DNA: TGTGCCAGCAGCCAAGACTTCGCAGTTAACTATGGCTACACCTTC. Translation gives CASSQDFAVNYGYTF.

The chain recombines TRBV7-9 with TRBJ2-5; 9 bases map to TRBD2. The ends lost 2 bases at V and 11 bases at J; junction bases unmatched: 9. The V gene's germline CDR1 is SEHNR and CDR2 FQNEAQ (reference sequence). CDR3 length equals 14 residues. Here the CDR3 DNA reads TGTGCCAGCAGCTTAATAGCGGGAGAATTTGAGCAGTACTTC. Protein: CASSLIAGEFEQYF.

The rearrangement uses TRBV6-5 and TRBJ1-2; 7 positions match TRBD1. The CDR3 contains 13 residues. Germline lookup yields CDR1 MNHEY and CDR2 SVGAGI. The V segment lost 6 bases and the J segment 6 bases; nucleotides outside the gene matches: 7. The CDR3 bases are TGTGCCAGCAGAACCGGGACAGCAAATGGCTACACCTTC. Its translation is CASRTGTANGYTF.

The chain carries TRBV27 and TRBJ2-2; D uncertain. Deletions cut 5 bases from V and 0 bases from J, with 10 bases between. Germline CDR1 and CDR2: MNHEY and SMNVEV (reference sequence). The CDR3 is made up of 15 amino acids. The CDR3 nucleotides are TGTGCCAGCAGTCCTCGGGCCTCGAACACCGGGGAGCTGTTTTTT. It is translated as CASSPRASNTGELFF.

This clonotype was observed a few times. CDR3 region: CSASSPGLSFGKNIQYF. The CDR3 DNA sequence: TGCAGTGCTAGTAGTCCGGGACTCAGTTTCGGCAAAAACATTCAGTACTTC. The chain is built from TRBV20-1 and TRBJ2-4; D may be TRBD2 (6 bases). CDR1 DFQATT and CDR2 SNEGSKA come from the germline V gene (reference sequence). Trimming left V 3 bases short and J 3 bases short, with 21 bases between. The CDR3 loop spans 17 amino acids.

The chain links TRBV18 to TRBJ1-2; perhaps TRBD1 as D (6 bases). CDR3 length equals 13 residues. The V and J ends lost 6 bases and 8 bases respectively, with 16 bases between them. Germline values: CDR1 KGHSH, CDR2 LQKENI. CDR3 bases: TGTGCCAGCTCGACACAGGGTCTTGAGGGCTACACCTTC. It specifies CASSTQGLEGYTF.

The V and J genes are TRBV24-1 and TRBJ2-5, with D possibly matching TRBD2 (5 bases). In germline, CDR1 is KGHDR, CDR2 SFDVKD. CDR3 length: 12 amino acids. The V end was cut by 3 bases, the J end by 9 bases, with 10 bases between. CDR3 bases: TGTGCCACCAGTGATACTAGTACGGCCCAGTACTTC. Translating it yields CATSDTSTAQYF.

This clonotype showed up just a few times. CDR3: CASSEPGLAGVVQYF. The CDR3 nucleotides read TGTGCCAGCAGTGAGCCGGGACTAGCGGGAGTAGTGCAGTATTTT. The chain couples TRBV9 to TRBJ2-3, with 14 positions matching TRBD2. Germline-derived CDR1 and CDR2 are SGDLS and YYNGEE. With 5 bases clipped from V and 11 bases from J, the junction kept 10 bases outside the gene matches. This CDR3 is built from 15 residues.

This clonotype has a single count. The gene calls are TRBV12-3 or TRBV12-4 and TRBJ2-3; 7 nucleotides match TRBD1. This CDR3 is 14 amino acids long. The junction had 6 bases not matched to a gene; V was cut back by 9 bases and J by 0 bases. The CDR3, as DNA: TGTGCCAGGGGACAGCCAGAAAGCACAGATACGCAGTATTTT. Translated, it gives CARGQPESTDTQYF.

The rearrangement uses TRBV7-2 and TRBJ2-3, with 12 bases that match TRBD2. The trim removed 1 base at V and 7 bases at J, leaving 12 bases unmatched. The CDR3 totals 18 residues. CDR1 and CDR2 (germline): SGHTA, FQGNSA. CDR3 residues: CASSLGWLAGGPSHTQYF. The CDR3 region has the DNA TGTGCCAGCAGCTTAGGATGGCTAGCGGGAGGGCCATCCCATACGCAGTATTTT.